Following are 20 T cell receptor beta chains from one sample sequenced in a study of identifying expanded T cells in peripheral blood. The method was immunoSEQ multiplex PCR; TCRdb's version includes in-frame clones alone and lacks a portion of them. The sample consists of some 130,000 clones, about 86% of them appearing once. Sequenced: blood. The origin of the receptors is a person aged 18 to 75 in good health.

This clone was seen just once. CDR3 residues: CASCPGQKDEQFF. The DNA for the CDR3 is TGTGCCAGCTGCCCGGGACAGAAAGATGAGCAGTTCTTC. The chain uses TRBV18 and TRBJ2-1; 7 nucleotides match TRBD1. V shed 7 bases and J 8 bases; nucleotides not matched to a gene: 8. The CDR3 covers 13 residues. Germline V CDR1 and CDR2: KGHSH, LQKENI.

The chain has TRBV9 and TRBJ2-2, with a possible D match to TRBD2 (5 bases). CDR3 length: 16 residues. V lost 0 bases to trimming and J lost 2 bases, with 11 bases between them. Germline V gene data show CDR1 as SGDLS and CDR2 as YYNGEE. The CDR3, as DNA: TGTGCCAGCAGCGTAGTCCCAGCGGAAAACACCGGGGAGCTGTTTTTT. It yields the protein CASSVVPAENTGELFF.

The V call is TRBV6-1, the J call TRBJ2-2; D possibly corresponds to TRBD1 (5 bases). From germline, CDR1 is MNHNS and CDR2 SASEGT. This CDR3 region has 15 residues. V shed 4 bases and J shed 0 bases, with 9 bases lying between them. The CDR3 spells CASSVGHPNTGELFF. Here the CDR3 DNA reads TGTGCCAGCAGTGTAGGACACCCGAACACCGGGGAGCTGTTTTTT.

This clone appeared a single time. V is TRBV7-9 and J is TRBJ2-7; 9 bases are a match to TRBD2. With 9 bases clipped from V and 7 bases from J, the junction kept 13 bases outside the gene matches. Germline CDR1 reads SEHNR; CDR2 reads FQNEAQ (reference sequence). The length of the CDR3 is 14 residues. CDR3 residues: CASLGAGGLGEQYF. Written as DNA, the CDR3 is TGTGCCAGTTTGGGGGCGGGGGGGTTAGGTGAGCAGTACTTC.

The chain combines TRBV5-1 with TRBJ2-3; TRBD2 matches at 16 bases. This CDR3 region has 16 residues. V gave up 3 bases and J gave up 6 bases; unmatched junction bases: 4. Germline values: CDR1 SGHRS, CDR2 YFSETQ. The CDR3 sequence: CASSSWGLAGGDTQYF. In nucleotides, the CDR3 is TGCGCCAGCAGCTCGTGGGGACTAGCGGGAGGGGATACGCAGTATTTT. Combining the CDR3 with reference TRBV5-1 and TRBJ2-3 gives the whole variable domain KAGVTQTPRYLIKTRGQQVTLSCSPISGHRSVSWYQQTPGQGLQFLFEYFSETQRNKGNFPGRFSGRQFSNSRSEMNVSTLELGDSALYLCASSSWGLAGGDTQYFGPGTRLTVL.

J is TRBJ1-1 and V is TRBV28; tentative D call: TRBD1 (5 bases). There are 16 residues in the CDR3. The V and J ends lost 8 bases and 0 bases respectively, with 19 bases between them. The germline CDR1 and CDR2 sequences are MDHEN and SYDVKM. The CDR3 DNA reads TGTGCCAGCGGCTTATGGGGGGGGAATGTGAACACTGAAGCTTTCTTT. Amino acids: CASGLWGGNVNTEAFF.

The rearrangement joins TRBV4-1 to TRBJ2-7, with TRBD2 matching 11 bases. CDR1 is MGHRA and CDR2 is YSYEKL in the germline V gene. The length of the CDR3 is 15 residues. The J segment lost 4 bases and the V segment lost 1 base, leaving 3 bases of the junction unmatched. The CDR3 nucleotides are TGCGCCAGCAGCCAAGGTGGGACTAGCGGATACGAGCAGTACTTC. Its translation: CASSQGGTSGYEQYF.

The chain employs TRBV27 and TRBJ2-5, with D perhaps given as TRBD1 or TRBD2 (6 bases each). The CDR3 length is 14 residues. Trimming took 3 bases from V and 2 from J, leaving 10 bases between them. Germline loops: CDR1 MNHEY, CDR2 SMNVEV (reference sequence). CDR3 DNA: TGTGCCAGCAGTTTTTGGGGGGCTCAAGAGACCCAGTACTTC. Protein product: CASSFWGAQETQYF.

This clone appeared once. The V call is TRBV5-4, the J call TRBJ2-7, with no clear D. The CDR3 length is 12 residues. Germline CDR1 SGHNT, CDR2 YYREEE (reference sequence). Trimming took off 1 base at V and 1 base at J, with 3 bases between the two ends. As DNA, the CDR3 is TGTGCCAGCAGCTTGAATTCCTACGAGCAGTACTTC. It specifies CASSLNSYEQYF.

This clone was detected a few times. The chain joins TRBV27 to TRBJ1-2; D possibly corresponds to TRBD1 (5 bases). The V end was cut by 6 bases, the J end by 1 base, with 24 bases between. Germline CDR1 and CDR2: MNHEY and SMNVEV (reference sequence). CDR3 length: 18 amino acids. For the CDR3, the DNA is TGTGCCAGCAGCCAGACCGGGACCCTAGAACGTGTTAACTATGGCTACACCTTC. Its protein product is CASSQTGTLERVNYGYTF.

The chain is built from TRBV2 and TRBJ2-7; 11 nucleotides agree with TRBD1. Germline V gene lookup returns CDR1 SNHLY and CDR2 FYNNEI. The ends lost 5 bases at V and 5 bases at J; junction bases unmatched: 2. The CDR3 is 13 amino acids. The CDR3 DNA reads as TGTGCCAGCAGTCCGGACAGGGGGCACGAGCAGTACTTC. It is translated as CASSPDRGHEQYF.

This chain uses TRBV28 with TRBJ1-4; tentative D call: TRBD1 (6 bases). Germline V gene sequence: CDR1 MDHEN, CDR2 SYDVKM. Trimming removed 3 bases from V and 0 bases from J, with 8 bases in between. The CDR3 totals 15 residues. The CDR3 bases are TGTGCCAGCAGTTTGGACAGTGCAACTAATGAAAAACTGTTTTTT. It translates to CASSLDSATNEKLFF.

The V call is TRBV5-1, the J call TRBJ1-1, with a possible D match to TRBD1 (5 bases). CDR1 and CDR2 (germline): SGHRS, YFSETQ. Trimming shortened V by 7 bases and J by 4 bases, and 20 bases separated the two germline ends. The CDR3 sequence is 15 residues long. CDR3 in amino acids: CASAGTFRGITEAFF. The CDR3 DNA follows: TGCGCCAGCGCGGGGACGTTTAGGGGCATCACTGAAGCTTTCTTT.

This chain connects TRBV18 to TRBJ2-7; D gene uncertain. Germline V gene lookup returns CDR1 KGHSH and CDR2 LQKENI. V lost 0 bases and J 4 bases, leaving 7 bases between the germline ends. There are 13 residues in the CDR3. This chain's CDR3 is CASSPPPGYEQYF. Here the CDR3 DNA reads TGTGCCAGCTCACCACCGCCAGGTTACGAGCAGTACTTC.

The chain links TRBV6-1 to TRBJ2-3; D may be TRBD2 (5 bases). CDR1 and CDR2 from the germline V gene are MNHNS and SASEGT. The CDR3 sequence is 13 residues long. The ends were cut back, 7 bases at V and 10 bases at J, with 18 bases in the middle. The CDR3 spells CASTDVYRDPQYF. The CDR3 nucleotides are TGTGCCAGCACTGACGTATATCGGGATCCGCAGTATTTT.

The V call is TRBV6-4, the J call TRBJ2-2, with 7 bases that match TRBD1. Germline trimming cut 2 bases from V and 2 bases from J; bases unmatched to any gene: 11. The CDR3 runs to 18 residues. Germline V gives CDR1 MRHNA, CDR2 SNTAGT. This CDR3 reads CASSDRTTGTVNTGELFF. In DNA form, the CDR3 reads TGTGCCAGCAGTGACCGCACCACCGGGACAGTAAACACCGGGGAGCTGTTTTTT.

The chain is built from TRBV9 and TRBJ1-5; 7 bases agree with TRBD1. Trimming took 3 bases from V and 6 from J; bases not matched to a gene: 6. This CDR3 region has 14 residues. CDR1 is SGDLS, CDR2 YYNGEE, per germline. The CDR3 DNA reads as TGTGCCAGCAGCGCAGCAGGGGGGGGTCAGCCCCAGCATTTT. The encoded protein is CASSAAGGGQPQHF.

The chain employs TRBV29-1 and TRBJ2-7; possibly TRBD2 for D (5 bases). Trimming took 6 bases from V and 0 from J, leaving 12 bases between them. In germline, CDR1 is SQVTM, CDR2 ANQGSEA. CDR3 size: 13 residues. CDR3 nucleotides: TGCAGCGTCGGTGAGGGCAGCTCCTACGAGCAGTACTTC. Amino acid sequence: CSVGEGSSYEQYF.

CDR3 DNA: TGTGCCAGCAGCTCATGGGGTACCGGGGCCAACGTCCTGACTTTC. This encodes CASSSWGTGANVLTF. The rearrangement joins TRBV7-9 to TRBJ2-6, with D hard to call. V dropped 4 bases and J dropped 4 bases, with 11 bases sitting between them. Germline V gives CDR1 SEHNR, CDR2 FQNEAQ (reference sequence). This CDR3 spans 15 amino acids. The whole variable domain, remainder taken from reference TRBV7-9 and TRBJ2-6, is DTGVSQNPRHKITKRGQNVTFRCDPISEHNRLYWYRQTLGQGPEFLTYFQNEAQLEKSRLLSDRFSAERPKGSFSTLEIQRTEQGDSAMYLCASSSWGTGANVLTFGAGSRLTVL.

A single count supports this clone. This chain's CDR3 is CASSEASRGGQPQHF. CDR3 coding DNA: TGTGCCAGCAGTGAAGCTTCGAGGGGAGGTCAGCCCCAGCATTTT. The chain links TRBV6-1 to TRBJ1-5; D may be TRBD1 (5 bases). CDR1 is MNHNS and CDR2 is SASEGT in the germline V gene. This CDR3 spans 15 amino acids. Deletions cut 0 bases from V and 6 bases from J, with 12 bases between.